The clone carrying this T cell receptor (beta chain) turned up a few times. The antigen remains unidentified. This sample was taken from a study of blood T cells in healthy people across ages. Findings of the study overall: Naive T cell percentage by flow cytometry tracked strongly with beta diversity.

The authors ran a second PCR of about 6 to 12 cycles using a sample-barcoded 5' primer and a J-beta primer mix. One entry per CDR3 protein results from TCRdb running MiXCR on the 5' RACE reads. The sample records 660,000 or so distinct CDR3 sequences, 45% to 65% being singletons. The sequenced sample consisted of blood. This receptor was obtained from a man aged 60 to 69 in good health.

The CDR3 DNA is TGTGCCAGCAGTTTCGCCTATGGCTACACCTTC. It translates to CASSFAYGYTF. The rearrangement links TRBV28 to TRBJ1-2; D unresolved. The CDR3 runs 11 residues. CDR1 and CDR2 from the germline V gene are MDHEN and SYDVKM. Trimming cost V 3 bases and J 4 bases, with 3 bases left between them.